These 20 T cell receptor beta chains were all obtained from the same sample, sequenced in a study of blood T cell repertoires in COVID-19. Measured with immunoSEQ multiplex PCR; TCRdb has only the in-frame clones, and not every one. This table has about 250,000 clones, about 83% appearing once. What was sequenced was peripheral blood. The receptors derive from a man older than 75 with acute or convalescent COVID-19.

The J gene is TRBJ1-6, the V gene TRBV25-1, with D maybe TRBD1 (6 bases). Germline V gene lookup returns CDR1 MGHDK and CDR2 SYGVNS. Trimming stripped 7 bases from V and 6 bases from J, with 16 bases between. This CDR3 is built from 15 residues. The CDR3 sequence is CASNQGPRTNSPLHF. DNA of the CDR3: TGTGCCAGCAATCAGGGGCCGCGGACTAATTCACCCCTCCACTTT.

The chain joins TRBV28 to TRBJ1-1; D is ambiguous. Germline V gene sequence: CDR1 MDHEN, CDR2 SYDVKM. V was trimmed by 2 bases and J by 0 bases, leaving 7 bases between them. CDR3 length: 14 amino acids. The CDR3 DNA sequence: TGTGCCAGCAGTTTACACACAGTGAACACTGAAGCTTTCTTT. Encoded protein: CASSLHTVNTEAFF.

Points on this clone: Different DNA sequences within this sample yield the same CDR3. The chain has TRBV28 and TRBJ1-1; D remains ambiguous. Germline loops: CDR1 MDHEN, CDR2 SYDVKM. The CDR3 totals 13 residues. The V and J ends lost 1 base and 2 bases respectively, with 5 bases between them. The CDR3 is CASSLSGNTEAFF. The CDR3 DNA follows: TGTGCCAGCAGTTTATCCGGTAACACTGAAGCTTTCTTT.

V usage is TRBV5-6 and J usage is TRBJ1-6; 10 bases map to TRBD1. The CDR3 consists of 16 residues. The germline gives CDR1 SGHDT, CDR2 YYEEEE. After removal of 2 bases from V and 9 bases from J, the junction contained 8 bases not matched to a gene. CDR3 sequence: CASSLNSGTGVSPLHF. CDR3 coding DNA: TGTGCCAGCAGCTTAAATTCCGGGACAGGGGTTTCACCCCTCCACTTT.

Comments on this clone: Other nucleotide sequences in the sample specify the same CDR3. The genes are TRBV5-1 and TRBJ2-1; 8 bases line up with TRBD2. Germline loops: CDR1 SGHRS, CDR2 YFSETQ. The CDR3 runs 15 residues. V trimming: 0 bases; J trimming: 6 bases; junction bases outside the gene matches: 5. The CDR3 DNA reads TGCGCCAGCAGCTTGGTAGGGGCGGGGGGCAATGAGCAGTTCTTC. Protein sequence: CASSLVGAGGNEQFF.

The genes are TRBV19 and TRBJ2-2; TRBD1 agrees at 8 bases. Germline assignment: CDR1 LNHDA and CDR2 SQIVND (reference sequence). The CDR3 is 15 amino acids. With 6 bases clipped from V and 6 bases from J, the junction kept 9 bases outside the gene matches. CDR3 in DNA: TGTGCCAGTAGGGAGACAGGGGAGGCGGCCGGGGAGCTGTTTTTT. Translating gives CASRETGEAAGELFF. Filled out from reference TRBV19 and TRBJ2-2, the complete variable domain reads DGGITQSPKYLFRKEGQNVTLSCEQNLNHDAMYWYRQDPGQGLRLIYYSQIVNDFQKGDIAEGYSVSREKKESFPLTVTSAQKNPTAFYLCASRETGEAAGELFFGEGSRLTVL.

This chain joins TRBV19 and TRBJ2-7; TRBD1 matches 12 bases. The V and J ends lost 6 bases and 0 bases, in that order; junction bases with no gene match: 9. In germline, CDR1 is LNHDA, CDR2 SQIVND (reference sequence). The CDR3 extends over 17 amino acids. As DNA, the CDR3 is TGTGCCAGTAGGGGGGGACAGGGGGCTACACCCTCCTACGAGCAGTACTTC. This encodes CASRGGQGATPSYEQYF.

This sequence joins TRBV10-3 and TRBJ2-2, with no clear D. This CDR3 spans 14 amino acids. With 4 bases removed from V and 0 bases from J, the gap between germline ends came to 6 bases. Per germline, CDR1 ENHRY and CDR2 SYGVKD. The CDR3 sequence: CAISVRSNTGELFF. The DNA of the CDR3 is TGTGCCATCAGTGTTCGGTCGAACACCGGGGAGCTGTTTTTT.

This clone appeared once. This chain links TRBV7-8 with TRBJ1-1, with D hard to call. V was cut by 5 bases and J by 2 bases, with 18 bases left in between. This CDR3 spans 16 amino acids. The germline CDR1 and CDR2 sequences are SGHVS and FQNEAQ. The CDR3 sequence is CASSAGFGRFNTEAFF. CDR3 nucleotides: TGTGCCAGCAGCGCGGGGTTCGGGCGGTTTAACACTGAAGCTTTCTTT.

This clone was observed once. Different DNA sequences within this sample yield the same CDR3. The chain joins TRBV3-1 (or the pseudogene TRBV3-2) to TRBJ1-3, with D unclear. The CDR3 is made up of 12 amino acids. From germline, CDR1 is LGHDT and CDR2 YNNKEL (reference sequence). Trimming shortened V by 4 bases and J by 3 bases, and 4 bases separated the two germline ends. Here the CDR3 reads CASSPGGNTIYF. The CDR3 DNA reads TGTGCCAGCAGCCCCGGTGGAAACACCATATATTTT.

V is TRBV5-1 and J is TRBJ2-5; TRBD2 aligns across 12 bases. J gave up 5 bases and V 0 bases, and 2 bases lay outside the gene matches. The CDR3 has 15 amino acids. The germline CDR1 and CDR2 sequences are SGHRS and YFSETQ. The CDR3 nucleotides read TGCGCCAGCAGCTTGGGACTAGCGGGGGCTGAGACCCAGTACTTC. It translates to CASSLGLAGAETQYF.

The count of this clone is one. The chain has TRBV28 and TRBJ1-5, with D perhaps matching TRBD1 (5 bases). With 6 bases removed from V and 6 bases from J, the gap between germline ends came to 15 bases. This CDR3 region has 14 residues. Germline CDR1 MDHEN, CDR2 SYDVKM. CDR3 in amino acids: CASSDSGTGQPQHF. The CDR3 DNA follows: TGTGCCAGCAGCGACAGCGGGACGGGTCAGCCCCAGCATTTT.

The chain has TRBV7-9 and TRBJ1-2; 9 bases are a match to TRBD1. CDR3 size: 14 residues. V shed 5 bases and J 7 bases; nucleotides not matched to a gene: 8. Per germline, CDR1 SEHNR and CDR2 FQNEAQ (reference sequence). The CDR3 DNA sequence: TGTGCCAGCAGCGGGACAGGGAGGATAGGTGGCTACACCTTC. Amino acid sequence: CASSGTGRIGGYTF.

J is TRBJ1-3 and V is TRBV18, with D maybe TRBD1 (6 bases). CDR1 KGHSH and CDR2 LQKENI come from the germline V gene. V lost 2 bases and J lost 1, with 15 bases in between. The CDR3 runs to 17 residues. CDR3 protein: CASSPNRQEISGNTIYF. As DNA, the CDR3 is TGTGCCAGCTCACCAAATAGACAGGAGATTTCTGGAAACACCATATATTTT.

This clone was seen a few times. The J gene is TRBJ1-1, the V gene TRBV7-3; D gene ambiguous. Germline V gene data show CDR1 as SGHTA and CDR2 as FQGTGA. Trimming took 5 bases from V and 2 from J, leaving 9 bases between them. This CDR3 is built from 13 residues. The CDR3 DNA follows: TGTGCCAGCAGCGTCCAGGAAAACACTGAAGCTTTCTTT. Translating gives CASSVQENTEAFF.

This chain links TRBV28 with TRBJ1-2; 7 bases map to TRBD1. The V segment lost 3 bases and the J segment 3 bases; nucleotides outside the gene matches: 4. Looked up from germline, CDR1 is MDHEN and CDR2 is SYDVKM. The CDR3 spans 14 residues. CDR3 bases: TGTGCCAGCAGTTTTAGGGGGCCCCACTATGGCTACACCTTC. Amino acids: CASSFRGPHYGYTF.

The genes are TRBV3-1 (or the pseudogene TRBV3-2) and TRBJ2-3; 7 bases map to TRBD1. The J segment lost 0 bases and the V segment lost 4 bases, leaving 4 bases of the junction unmatched. This CDR3 contains 15 residues. CDR1 and CDR2 from the germline V gene are LGHDT and YNNKEL (reference sequence). The CDR3 is CASSPGQTSTDTQYF. The DNA for the CDR3 is TGTGCCAGCAGCCCGGGACAGACTAGCACAGATACGCAGTATTTT.

Only a few counts were recorded for this clone. CDR3 in DNA: TGTGCCAGCAGCGTAGCTCTACGTGGAAACACCATATATTTT. It translates to CASSVALRGNTIYF. V usage is TRBV9 and J usage is TRBJ1-3, with D uncertain. The CDR3 is made up of 14 amino acids. Germline V gives CDR1 SGDLS, CDR2 YYNGEE. The ends were cut back, 0 bases at V and 3 bases at J, with 7 bases in the middle.

The rearrangement links TRBV2 to TRBJ2-2; 12 nucleotides match TRBD2. The V and J ends lost 6 bases and 6 bases, in that order; junction bases with no gene match: 11. CDR1 and CDR2 (germline): SNHLY, FYNNEI. This CDR3 has 17 amino acids. This CDR3 is CASSALGLAGHAGELFF. The CDR3 bases are TGTGCCAGCAGCGCATTAGGACTAGCGGGACACGCCGGGGAGCTGTTTTTT.

The genes are TRBV5-1 and TRBJ2-3; 7 bases are shared with TRBD1. The CDR3 sequence is 16 residues long. The junction had 9 bases not matched to a gene; V was cut back by 5 bases and J by 0 bases. CDR1 is SGHRS and CDR2 is YFSETQ in the germline V gene. The CDR3 region has the DNA TGCGCCAGCAGAACTCCGGACAGGCCGAGCACAGATACGCAGTATTTT. It encodes CASRTPDRPSTDTQYF. The full variable domain, completed using reference TRBV5-1 and TRBJ2-3, is KAGVTQTPRYLIKTRGQQVTLSCSPISGHRSVSWYQQTPGQGLQFLFEYFSETQRNKGNFPGRFSGRQFSNSRSEMNVSTLELGDSALYLCASRTPDRPSTDTQYFGPGTRLTVL.